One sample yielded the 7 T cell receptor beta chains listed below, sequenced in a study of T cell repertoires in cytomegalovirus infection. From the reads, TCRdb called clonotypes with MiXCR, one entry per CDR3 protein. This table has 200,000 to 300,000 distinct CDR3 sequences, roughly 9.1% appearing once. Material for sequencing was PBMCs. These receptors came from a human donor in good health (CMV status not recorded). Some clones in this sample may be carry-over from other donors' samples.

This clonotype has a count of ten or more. Here the CDR3 DNA reads TGTGCCAGCAGCTTAGTGGGAGACATTTCCTACGAGCAGTACTTC. Protein sequence: CASSLVGDISYEQYF. V is TRBV7-6 and J is TRBJ2-7; D is possibly TRBD2 (5 bases). Trimming removed 1 base from V and 1 base from J, with 11 bases in between. The germline gives CDR1 SGHVS, CDR2 FNYEAQ. The CDR3 spans 15 residues. Using reference TRBV7-6 and TRBJ2-7 for the parts outside the CDR3, the full variable domain is GAGVSQSPRYKVTKRGQDVALRCDPISGHVSLYWYRQALGQGPEFLTYFNYEAQQDKSGLPNDRFSAERPEGSISTLTIQRTEQRDSAMYRCASSLVGDISYEQYFGPGTRLTVT.

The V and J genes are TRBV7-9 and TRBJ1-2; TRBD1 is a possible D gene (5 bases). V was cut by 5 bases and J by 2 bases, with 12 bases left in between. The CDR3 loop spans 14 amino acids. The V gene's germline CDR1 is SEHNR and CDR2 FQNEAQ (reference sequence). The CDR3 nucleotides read TGTGCCAGCAGCATATGGACACAAAACTATGGCTACACCTTC. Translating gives CASSIWTQNYGYTF.

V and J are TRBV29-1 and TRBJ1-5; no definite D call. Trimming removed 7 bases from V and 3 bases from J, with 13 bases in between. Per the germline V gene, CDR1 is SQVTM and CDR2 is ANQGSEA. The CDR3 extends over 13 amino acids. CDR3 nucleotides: TGCAGCGGCGGCGAAGGGTTCAATCAGCCCCAGCATTTT. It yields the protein CSGGEGFNQPQHF.

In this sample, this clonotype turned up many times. The CDR3, as DNA: TGTGCCAGCTGGGGACAGGGCCGTAATGAGCAGTTCTTC. Translating gives CASWGQGRNEQFF. The genes are TRBV28 and TRBJ2-1, with TRBD1 matching 9 bases. J was trimmed by 7 bases and V by 8 bases; bases with no gene match: 6. From germline, CDR1 is MDHEN and CDR2 SYDVKM. CDR3 length: 13 amino acids.

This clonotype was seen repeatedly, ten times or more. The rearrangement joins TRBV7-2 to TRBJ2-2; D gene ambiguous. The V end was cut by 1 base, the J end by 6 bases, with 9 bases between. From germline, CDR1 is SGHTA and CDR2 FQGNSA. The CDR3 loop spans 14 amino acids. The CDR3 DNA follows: TGTGCCAGCAGCTTAGGAATTCTAGCCGGGGAGCTGTTTTTT. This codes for CASSLGILAGELFF.

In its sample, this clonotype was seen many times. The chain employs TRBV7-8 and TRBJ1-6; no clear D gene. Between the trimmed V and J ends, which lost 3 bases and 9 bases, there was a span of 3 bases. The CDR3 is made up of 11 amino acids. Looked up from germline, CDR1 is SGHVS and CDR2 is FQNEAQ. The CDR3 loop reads CASSLGSPLHF. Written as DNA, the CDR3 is TGTGCCAGCAGCTTGGGTTCACCCCTCCACTTT.

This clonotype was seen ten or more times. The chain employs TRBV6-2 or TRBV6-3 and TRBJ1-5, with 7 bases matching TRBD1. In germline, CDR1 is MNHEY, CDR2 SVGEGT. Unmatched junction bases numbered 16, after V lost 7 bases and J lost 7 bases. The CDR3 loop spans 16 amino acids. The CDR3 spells CASIGRGGPRGQPQHF. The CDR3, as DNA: TGTGCCAGCATCGGCCGGGGGGGCCCCAGGGGGCAGCCCCAGCATTTT.